Below, 20 T cell receptor beta chains from the same sample are listed, as sequenced in a study of blood T cell repertoires in COVID-19. TCRdb's copy holds only in-frame clones and misses some; the assay was immunoSEQ multiplex PCR. In the table there are over 150,000 clones, about 80% of which are singletons. Material: peripheral blood. The receptors here all came from a man in his 70s with active or convalescent COVID-19.

The gene calls are TRBV24-1 and TRBJ2-3, with TRBD1 matching 8 bases. In germline, CDR1 is KGHDR, CDR2 SFDVKD. V was clipped by 4 bases and J by 7 bases; unmatched bases: 9. The CDR3 covers 15 residues. DNA of the CDR3: TGTGCCACCAGTGACCCGCAGGGGGCATCGTATACGCAGTATTTT. It encodes CATSDPQGASYTQYF.

CDR3 sequence: CASSYWGTSSYNSPLHF. The CDR3 nucleotides read TGTGCCAGTAGTTATTGGGGTACTAGCTCCTATAATTCACCCCTCCACTTT. This sequence joins TRBV19 and TRBJ1-6; the D is unclear. The CDR3 extends over 17 amino acids. Germline V lookup: CDR1 LNHDA, CDR2 SQIVND (reference sequence). V was cut by 5 bases and J by 0 bases, with 14 bases left in between.

This clone has a handful of counts. In the same sample, other DNA sequences code for this CDR3. CDR3: CASSQDGTGYEQYF. The CDR3, as DNA: TGTGCCAGCAGCCAAGACGGAACAGGCTACGAGCAGTACTTC. This chain joins TRBV3-1 (or the pseudogene TRBV3-2) and TRBJ2-7; tentatively, D is TRBD1 (5 bases). Trimming removed 0 bases from V and 3 bases from J, with 9 bases in between. The length of the CDR3 is 14 residues. The germline CDR1 and CDR2 sequences are LGHDT and YNNKEL (reference sequence).

This clone showed up just a few times. The chain has TRBV29-1 and TRBJ2-1; 9 nucleotides line up with TRBD2. The CDR3 has 14 residues. Germline loops: CDR1 SQVTM, CDR2 ANQGSEA. The V segment lost 4 bases and the J segment 8 bases; nucleotides outside the gene matches: 9. CDR3 region: CSVGGGGAGDEQFF. CDR3 in DNA: TGCAGCGTTGGAGGCGGGGGGGCCGGTGATGAGCAGTTCTTC.

The chain carries TRBV10-3 and TRBJ2-7, with D perhaps matching TRBD2 (7 bases). Germline assignment: CDR1 ENHRY and CDR2 SYGVKD. This CDR3 comprises 14 residues. Trimming removed 6 bases from V and 2 bases from J, with 14 bases in between. CDR3 loop: CAIREEGGTYEQYF. The CDR3 DNA reads TGTGCCATCAGGGAGGAGGGGGGGACCTACGAGCAGTACTTC.

The chain links TRBV9 to TRBJ2-7, with 12 bases aligning to TRBD1. V trimming: 3 bases; J trimming: 4 bases; junction bases outside the gene matches: 2. The length of the CDR3 is 14 residues. From germline, CDR1 is SGDLS and CDR2 YYNGEE. The CDR3 DNA sequence: TGTGCCAGCAGCGAGGGACAGGGGGCTTACGAGCAGTACTTC. Translating it yields CASSEGQGAYEQYF.

The CDR3 DNA reads TGTGCCAGCAGCTTAGGAGATCCTCCCTACGAGCAGTACTTC. Translated: CASSLGDPPYEQYF. The chain uses TRBV11-3 and TRBJ2-7; unclear D gene. V lost 1 base and J 2 bases, leaving 9 bases between the germline ends. CDR1 and CDR2 from the germline V gene are SGHNT and YENEEA. The CDR3 contains 14 residues.

The chain uses TRBV6-5 and TRBJ1-5; D gene uncertain. The V end lost 11 bases, the J end lost 1 base, and 15 bases lay between the germline ends. Germline CDR1 reads MNHEY; CDR2 reads SVGAGI. CDR3 size: 14 residues. DNA for the CDR3: TGTGCCTCCCACGTACGAGAAAGCAATCAGCCCCAGCATTTT. Its translation: CASHVRESNQPQHF.

The gene calls are TRBV5-1 and TRBJ2-1; no reliable D call. Germline V gene sequence: CDR1 SGHRS, CDR2 YFSETQ. The CDR3 sequence is 16 residues long. V shed 0 bases and J shed 0 bases, with 10 bases lying between them. The CDR3 loop is CASSLELVSSYNEQFF. CDR3 nucleotides: TGCGCCAGCAGCTTGGAGTTGGTGAGCTCCTACAATGAGCAGTTCTTC.

The rearrangement uses TRBV18 and TRBJ2-7; D is possibly TRBD2 (5 bases). Germline V gene data show CDR1 as KGHSH and CDR2 as LQKENI. The V and J ends lost 3 bases and 1 base respectively, with 10 bases between them. This CDR3 spans 14 amino acids. CDR3 in amino acids: CASSPRDPSYEQYF. DNA of the CDR3: TGTGCCAGCTCACCCCGGGATCCTTCCTACGAGCAGTACTTC.

This sequence joins TRBV9 and TRBJ1-2; 8 bases agree with TRBD1. V shed 0 bases, J shed 6 bases, and the junction held 10 bases outside the gene matches. There are 16 residues in the CDR3. Germline V lookup: CDR1 SGDLS, CDR2 YYNGEE. CDR3 region: CASSVAFRGRADGYTF. CDR3 in DNA: TGTGCCAGCAGCGTAGCGTTCAGGGGGCGCGCGGATGGCTACACCTTC.

The chain recombines TRBV6-2 or TRBV6-3 with TRBJ2-5; D remains ambiguous. This CDR3 region has 17 residues. Per germline, CDR1 MNHEY and CDR2 SVGEGT. The V end lost 4 bases, the J end lost 1 base, and 19 bases lay between the germline ends. CDR3 region: CASSSLPGRPTQETQYF. The CDR3 DNA reads as TGTGCCAGCAGTTCCCTTCCAGGCAGGCCGACCCAAGAGACCCAGTACTTC.

V gene TRBV19 combines with J gene TRBJ2-7; 10 bases fit TRBD2. Germline values: CDR1 LNHDA, CDR2 SQIVND (reference sequence). There are 16 residues in the CDR3. Trimming cost V 0 bases and J 7 bases; bases outside gene matches: 9. The CDR3 sequence: CASSIDRASGSGEQYF. CDR3 coding DNA: TGTGCCAGTAGTATAGATCGGGCTAGCGGGAGTGGTGAGCAGTACTTC.

This chain connects TRBV5-4 to TRBJ2-2; TRBD1 matches at 7 bases. CDR1 is SGHNT, CDR2 YYREEE, per germline (reference sequence). With V trimmed by 4 bases and J by 2 bases, 11 bases remained unmatched. This CDR3 has 17 amino acids. The CDR3 protein is CASSTVGGVRNTGELFF. The CDR3, as DNA: TGTGCCAGCAGCACAGTAGGGGGCGTGCGAAACACCGGGGAGCTGTTTTTT.

The CDR3 spells CASGLSSAYEQYF. CDR3 in DNA: TGTGCTAGTGGTCTTTCGTCTGCCTACGAGCAGTACTTC. The chain carries TRBV12-5 and TRBJ2-7; D is unresolved. Per the germline V gene, CDR1 is LGHNT and CDR2 is FRNRAP. This CDR3 has 13 residues. V lost 5 bases and J lost 2, with 10 bases in between.

This chain joins TRBV15 and TRBJ2-1, with D possibly matching TRBD1 (5 bases). The CDR3 runs 16 residues. The germline V and J ends were trimmed by 0 bases and 10 bases, with 19 bases remaining between them. The germline V gene encodes CDR1 LNHNV and CDR2 YYDKDF (reference sequence). The CDR3 sequence: CATSRDHRSPVLEQFF. The DNA of the CDR3 is TGTGCCACCAGCAGAGATCACAGGAGCCCCGTATTGGAGCAGTTCTTC.

The chain is built from TRBV18 and TRBJ2-1; perhaps TRBD1 as D (6 bases). The V gene's germline CDR1 is KGHSH and CDR2 LQKENI. V lost 6 bases and J 6 bases, leaving 12 bases between the germline ends. This CDR3 is built from 13 residues. DNA for the CDR3: TGTGCCAGCTCTGAGGGGGTCCTCAATGAGCAGTTCTTC. It encodes CASSEGVLNEQFF.

The table lists this clone with a count of one. This sequence joins TRBV7-3 and TRBJ2-7, with 7 bases identical to TRBD2. This CDR3 has 15 amino acids. CDR1 is SGHTA and CDR2 is FQGTGA in the germline V gene. J lost 2 bases, V lost 5 bases, and 9 bases had no gene match. CDR3 region: CASSQRGGRTYEQYF. The CDR3 region has the DNA TGTGCCAGCAGCCAGAGGGGAGGGCGGACCTACGAGCAGTACTTC.

This clone appeared a few times. V is TRBV6-2 or TRBV6-3 and J is TRBJ1-1; D gene uncertain. Germline CDR1 and CDR2: MNHEY and SVGEGT. CDR3 length: 13 amino acids. V was clipped by 1 base and J by 1 base, with 4 bases between them. The CDR3 DNA follows: TGTGCCAGCAGTTACTGGCCGAACACTGAAGCTTTCTTT. This encodes CASSYWPNTEAFF.

The rearrangement uses TRBV5-8 and TRBJ1-5; no definite D call. V lost 0 bases, J lost 2 bases, and 6 bases lay in between. Per the germline V gene, CDR1 is SGHTS and CDR2 is YDEGEE. This CDR3 comprises 14 residues. The CDR3 nucleotides are TGTGCCAGCAGCTTGGTGTCGGGCAATCAGCCCCAGCATTTT. It codes for CASSLVSGNQPQHF.